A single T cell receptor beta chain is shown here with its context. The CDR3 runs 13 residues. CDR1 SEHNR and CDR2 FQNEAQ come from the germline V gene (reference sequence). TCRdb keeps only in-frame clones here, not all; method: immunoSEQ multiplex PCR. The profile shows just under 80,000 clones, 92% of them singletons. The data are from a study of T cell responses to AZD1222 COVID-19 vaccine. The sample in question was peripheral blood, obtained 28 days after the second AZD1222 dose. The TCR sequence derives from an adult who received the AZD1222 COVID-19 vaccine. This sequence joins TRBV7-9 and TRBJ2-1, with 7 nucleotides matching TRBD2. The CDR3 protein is CAGRAGAYNEQFF. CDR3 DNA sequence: TGTGCAGGGCGGGCGGGAGCCTACAATGAGCAGTTCTTC. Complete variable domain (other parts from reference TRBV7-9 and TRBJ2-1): DTGVSQNPRHKITKRGQNVTFRCDPISEHNRLYWYRQTLGQGPEFLTYFQNEAQLEKSRLLSDRFSAERPKGSFSTLEIQRTEQGDSAMYLCAGRAGAYNEQFFGPGTRLTVL.